This T cell receptor (beta chain) was identified during a study of T cells in Graves' hyperthyroidism and ophthalmopathy. This clonotype was recorded at least ten times. V lost 4 bases and J 2 bases, leaving 9 bases between the germline ends. The V gene's germline CDR1 is MDHEN and CDR2 SYDVKM. CDR3 length equals 13 residues. RNA transcripts provided the source from which TCR beta CDR3 regions were amplified. Researchers ran a first-round RT-PCR on the TCR CDR3 using the HTBI primer set. A single record per CDR3 protein comes from TCRdb applying MiXCR to the multiplex PCR reads. The sample shows roughly 180,000 distinct CDR3 sequences, about 17% of them seen only once.

This chain connects TRBV28 to TRBJ2-7; D ambiguous. The source material was blood. The TCR originated in a woman in her 50s with Graves' hyperthyroidism. In DNA, the CDR3 is TGTGCCAGCAGTTCGGACGTACCCTACGAGCAGTACTTC. Translation gives CASSSDVPYEQYF.